The T cell receptor beta chain under discussion was sequenced for a study of blood T cell repertoires in COVID-19. Study as a whole: T cells, B-cell-depleted T cells, or PBMCs supplied cDNA or gDNA.

The CDR3 spans 13 residues. The ends lost 7 bases at V and 8 bases at J; junction bases unmatched: 9. CDR1 is KGHDR, CDR2 SFDVKD, per germline. The assay was immunoSEQ multiplex PCR, and TCRdb's table has in-frame clones only and misses some. This sample has more than 250,000 clones, with around 90% found just once. This clone was seen a handful of times. The sequencing input was peripheral blood. This sequence was found in a man in his fifties with active or convalescent COVID-19. V is TRBV24-1 and J is TRBJ1-2, with 7 bases aligning to TRBD1. The CDR3 coding sequence is TGTGCCACCAGCCAGACAGGGCGACTCGGCTACACCTTC. This encodes CATSQTGRLGYTF.